These 27 T cell receptor beta chains originate from one sample sequenced in a study of blood T cell repertoires in COVID-19. Measured with immunoSEQ multiplex PCR; TCRdb has only the in-frame clones, and not every one. The table has 70,000 to 100,000 clones, 88% seen once. The sample taken for sequencing was peripheral blood. The receptors were sampled from a woman in her seventies with acute or convalescent COVID-19.

This clone occurred once. The rearrangement joins TRBV2 to TRBJ2-7; 7 bases align to TRBD1. This CDR3 is 12 amino acids long. The junction had 4 bases not matched to a gene; V was cut back by 7 bases and J by 4 bases. Germline assignment: CDR1 SNHLY and CDR2 FYNNEI. The CDR3 DNA reads as TGTGCCAGCAATCACAGGGGATACGAGCAGTACTTC. Translation: CASNHRGYEQYF. Based on the CDR3 plus reference TRBV2 and TRBJ2-7, the full variable domain is EPEVTQTPSHQVTQMGQEVILRCVPISNHLYFYWYRQILGQKVEFLVSFYNNEISEKSEIFDDQFSVERPDGSNFTLKIRSTKLEDSAMYFCASNHRGYEQYFGPGTRLTVT.

This rearrangement joins TRBV5-1 to TRBJ2-7, with 11 bases identical to TRBD1. The germline V gene has CDR1 SGHRS and CDR2 YFSETQ. V shed 4 bases and J 5 bases; nucleotides not matched to a gene: 5. The CDR3 has 14 residues. This CDR3 is CASSRMGQGDEQYF. The CDR3 coding sequence is TGCGCCAGCAGCCGGATGGGACAGGGGGACGAGCAGTACTTC.

The chain joins TRBV12-3 or TRBV12-4 to TRBJ2-7, with D perhaps TRBD1 (6 bases). CDR3 size: 12 residues. The V and J ends lost 6 bases and 5 bases respectively, with 11 bases between them. The CDR3 sequence: CASRTGSDEQYF. The CDR3 coding sequence is TGTGCCAGCAGAACAGGGTCCGACGAGCAGTACTTC.

J is TRBJ1-2 and V is TRBV3-1 (or the pseudogene TRBV3-2); 9 bases line up with TRBD1. Germline-derived CDR1 and CDR2 are LGHDT and YNNKEL (reference sequence). The CDR3 has 14 residues. The junction had 2 bases not matched to a gene; V was cut back by 3 bases and J by 3 bases. CDR3 bases: TGTGCCAGCAGCCAGGGGACAGGGTACTATGGCTACACCTTC. Its translation is CASSQGTGYYGYTF.

The rearrangement uses TRBV19 and TRBJ1-1; weak D call: TRBD1 (5 bases). The germline CDR1 and CDR2 sequences are LNHDA and SQIVND (reference sequence). The CDR3 runs 14 residues. V lost 8 bases to trimming and J lost 0 bases, with 13 bases between them. The CDR3 DNA is TGTGCCAGTCGACTCAGGGAAATGAACACTGAAGCTTTCTTT. This gives the protein CASRLREMNTEAFF.

The chain joins TRBV7-6 to TRBJ2-1; D not resolved. Germline V lookup: CDR1 SGHVS, CDR2 FNYEAQ. The CDR3 is 14 amino acids. V was clipped by 7 bases and J by 0 bases, with 10 bases between them. The CDR3 is CASKGGSSYNEQFF. CDR3 bases: TGTGCCAGCAAAGGCGGCAGCTCCTACAATGAGCAGTTCTTC.

The chain combines TRBV2 with TRBJ2-7; the D is unclear. Germline V lookup: CDR1 SNHLY, CDR2 FYNNEI. The CDR3 loop spans 13 amino acids. The CDR3: CATVKQNPYEQYF. DNA of the CDR3: TGTGCTACCGTTAAACAAAACCCTTACGAGCAGTACTTC.

The chain uses TRBV2 and TRBJ2-1; 10 bases match TRBD2. Germline CDR1 SNHLY, CDR2 FYNNEI. Trimming at V came to 2 bases and at J to 9 bases, leaving 7 bases not matched to a gene. The CDR3 runs to 15 residues. The CDR3 DNA sequence: TGTGCCAGCAGTGAATCGGTAGCGGGAGGTGTTGAGCAGTTCTTC. This codes for CASSESVAGGVEQFF.

The chain couples TRBV5-1 to TRBJ2-7, with 7 bases that match TRBD1. The CDR3 is 13 amino acids. Germline V gives CDR1 SGHRS, CDR2 YFSETQ. The V gene end was trimmed by 0 bases and the J gene end by 4 bases; junction bases not matched to a gene: 1. Here the CDR3 DNA reads TGCGCCAGCAGCTTGGGGGGACAGTACGAGCAGTACTTC. It yields the protein CASSLGGQYEQYF.

The chain is built from TRBV30 and TRBJ1-1; D not certain. This CDR3 is 12 amino acids long. Germline CDR1 reads GTSNPN; CDR2 reads SVGIG (reference sequence). V was trimmed by 4 bases and J by 5 bases, leaving 11 bases between them. CDR3 nucleotide sequence: TGTGCCTGGACATTATCGAGGACTGAAGCTTTCTTT. Its translation: CAWTLSRTEAFF.

CDR3 in DNA: TGTGCCAGCAGCGTAGGGCTAGGAGAGACCCAGTACTTC. This translates into CASSVGLGETQYF. The V call is TRBV9, the J call TRBJ2-5; D unclear. Germline V gives CDR1 SGDLS, CDR2 YYNGEE. V was pared by 0 bases and J by 4 bases, with 7 bases between. The CDR3 contains 13 residues.

The chain couples TRBV18 to TRBJ1-1, with TRBD1 identical over 7 bases. This CDR3 is 15 amino acids long. Trimming took 5 bases from V and 5 from J; bases not matched to a gene: 11. Germline V gene sequence: CDR1 KGHSH, CDR2 LQKENI. The CDR3 DNA sequence: TGTGCCAGCTCAGGCCCAAACAGGGGTTATACTGAAGCTTTCTTT. It is translated as CASSGPNRGYTEAFF.

The chain carries TRBV3-1 (or the pseudogene TRBV3-2) and TRBJ1-4, with 7 nucleotides matching TRBD1. Germline-derived CDR1 and CDR2 are LGHDT and YNNKEL (reference sequence). J lost 4 bases, V lost 4 bases, and 6 bases had no gene match. The CDR3 is made up of 15 amino acids. The CDR3 region is CASSLGRGNNEKLFF. The CDR3, as DNA: TGTGCCAGCAGCCTAGGCAGGGGGAATAATGAAAAACTGTTTTTT.

The chain recombines TRBV5-1 with TRBJ1-1; D call uncertain. Trimming cost V 3 bases and J 1 base, with 7 bases left between them. CDR1 is SGHRS and CDR2 is YFSETQ in the germline V gene. This CDR3 has 13 amino acids. The chain's CDR3 is CASSYTANTEAFF. In DNA form, the CDR3 reads TGCGCCAGCAGCTACACAGCGAACACTGAAGCTTTCTTT.

This rearrangement joins TRBV29-1 to TRBJ2-3, with 9 bases lining up with TRBD2. The J segment lost 1 base and the V segment lost 8 bases, leaving 10 bases of the junction unmatched. The V gene's germline CDR1 is SQVTM and CDR2 ANQGSEA. CDR3 size: 15 residues. CDR3 protein: CSSLGASGGTDTQYF. The DNA of the CDR3 is TGCAGCTCGTTGGGGGCTAGCGGGGGCACAGATACGCAGTATTTT.

The rearrangement uses TRBV14 and TRBJ1-1, with 10 bases lining up with TRBD1. V trimming: 7 bases; J trimming: 6 bases; junction bases outside the gene matches: 17. The length of the CDR3 is 17 residues. The germline V gene has CDR1 SGHDN and CDR2 FVKESK. The CDR3 DNA is TGTGCCAGCAACAAGCAGGGACAGGGGATCGGTCGTTCTGAAGCTTTCTTT. Protein sequence: CASNKQGQGIGRSEAFF.

V usage is TRBV3-1 (or the pseudogene TRBV3-2) and J usage is TRBJ1-2, with TRBD1 as a possible D gene (6 bases). Trimming removed 2 bases at V and 3 bases at J, with 13 bases between. CDR1 is LGHDT and CDR2 is YNNKEL in the germline V gene (reference sequence). This CDR3 comprises 15 residues. The CDR3 DNA reads TGTGCCAGCAGCCAATGGGACATCGGGCACTATGGCTACACCTTC. Translated, it gives CASSQWDIGHYGYTF.

This rearrangement joins TRBV5-1 to TRBJ1-5; 8 bases line up with TRBD1. Germline values: CDR1 SGHRS, CDR2 YFSETQ. The CDR3 length is 14 residues. The V segment lost 0 bases and the J segment 7 bases; nucleotides outside the gene matches: 3. The CDR3 is CASSLEGQAQPQHF. CDR3 bases: TGCGCCAGCAGCTTGGAGGGACAGGCACAGCCCCAGCATTTT.

This rearrangement joins TRBV9 to TRBJ2-7; 11 nucleotides align to TRBD2. The CDR3 length is 17 residues. Looked up from germline, CDR1 is SGDLS and CDR2 is YYNGEE. The junction had 13 bases not matched to a gene; V was cut back by 3 bases and J by 5 bases. CDR3 nucleotides: TGTGCCAGCAGCGGTCCAATATCTAGCGGGGGGTGGGACGAGCAGTACTTC. It translates to CASSGPISSGGWDEQYF.

The J gene is TRBJ2-6, the V gene TRBV14, with D uncertain. The CDR3 runs 16 residues. From germline, CDR1 is SGHDN and CDR2 FVKESK. V shed 2 bases and J shed 0 bases, with 8 bases lying between them. The CDR3 DNA is TGTGCCAGCAGCCAACTCTCCAGCTCTGGGGCCAACGTCCTGACTTTC. This translates into CASSQLSSSGANVLTF.

The chain combines TRBV20-1 with TRBJ1-6, with D possibly TRBD1 on 5 matching bases. CDR1 and CDR2 from the germline V gene are DFQATT and SNEGSKA (reference sequence). With 3 bases removed from V and 7 bases from J, the gap between germline ends came to 10 bases. This CDR3 contains 13 residues. The CDR3 nucleotides are TGCAGTGCTAGTGGGGAGGGGAATTCACCCCTCCACTTT. As protein: CSASGEGNSPLHF.

The chain recombines TRBV9 with TRBJ1-3; 7 nucleotides align to TRBD1. The CDR3 is made up of 18 amino acids. After removal of 3 bases from V and 0 bases from J, the junction contained 12 bases not matched to a gene. Germline V gene lookup returns CDR1 SGDLS and CDR2 YYNGEE. The CDR3 nucleotides read TGTGCCAGCAGCGAACCAGAACCCGGGACAGTCTCTGGAAACACCATATATTTT. It translates to CASSEPEPGTVSGNTIYF. The full variable domain, in which reference TRBV9 and TRBJ1-3 provide the parts outside the CDR3, is DSGVTQTPKHLITATGQRVTLRCSPRSGDLSVYWYQQSLDQGLQFLIQYYNGEERAKGNILERFSAQQFPDLHSELNLSSLELGDSALYFCASSEPEPGTVSGNTIYFGEGSWLTVV.

The chain is built from TRBV6-4 and TRBJ2-2; tentatively, D is TRBD2 (5 bases). CDR1 MRHNA and CDR2 SNTAGT come from the germline V gene. V shed 0 bases and J shed 8 bases, with 10 bases lying between them. The CDR3 is 14 amino acids. As DNA, the CDR3 is TGTGCCAGCAGTGACTCTCCGGGGTTTGGGGAGCTGTTTTTT. Amino acids: CASSDSPGFGELFF.

This chain links TRBV2 with TRBJ2-2; 7 bases are a match to TRBD1. The germline V gene encodes CDR1 SNHLY and CDR2 FYNNEI. Trimming cost V 8 bases and J 5 bases; bases outside gene matches: 11. CDR3 length: 15 amino acids. This chain's CDR3 is CASYEGGALTGELFF. CDR3 in DNA: TGTGCCAGCTACGAAGGGGGCGCCTTAACCGGGGAGCTGTTTTTT.

V and J are TRBV30 and TRBJ1-4; 8 bases are shared with TRBD1. This CDR3 is 13 amino acids long. CDR1 and CDR2 (germline): GTSNPN, SVGIG (reference sequence). The J segment lost 8 bases and the V segment lost 1 base, leaving 3 bases of the junction unmatched. As DNA, the CDR3 is TGTGCCTGGAGTGCAGGGGGCCGGGAAAAACTGTTTTTT. This encodes CAWSAGGREKLFF.

J is TRBJ1-5 and V is TRBV15, with D perhaps matching TRBD1 (6 bases). Germline CDR1 reads LNHNV; CDR2 reads YYDKDF (reference sequence). V lost 5 bases and J 7 bases, leaving 15 bases between the germline ends. The length of the CDR3 is 14 residues. CDR3 residues: CATSLQQGGQPQHF. The CDR3 nucleotides are TGTGCCACCAGCCTGCAACAGGGCGGGCAGCCCCAGCATTTT.

The chain joins TRBV24-1 to TRBJ2-7; TRBD1 matches 8 bases. This CDR3 has 16 amino acids. The germline V gene has CDR1 KGHDR and CDR2 SFDVKD. V dropped 3 bases and J dropped 3; count of bases not matched to a gene: 9. The chain's CDR3 is CATSDTSGDRLYEQYF. Here the CDR3 DNA reads TGTGCCACCAGTGATACTTCTGGGGACAGGCTCTACGAGCAGTACTTC.